The entry below gives a single T cell receptor (beta chain) sequence along with its context. Antigen: not known. CDR1 and CDR2 (germline): LNHDA, SQIVND (reference sequence). The ends lost 4 bases at V and 4 bases at J; junction bases unmatched: 11. The CDR3 contains 16 residues. The data are from a study of T cell clonotyping in hematopoietic cell transplantation. Study findings and constraints: Without cell sorting, CD4 versus CD8 contributions remain unresolved. Higher Inverse Simpson Index values in graft donor and pretransplant recipient predicted broader posttransplant TCR diversity. Recipient TCR diversity dropped after transplant; expanded clonotypes rose from day 30 to 180.

Profiled with immunoSEQ multiplex PCR; TCRdb holds only in-frame clones, not every one. Among tens of thousands of clones listed, around 95% were seen once. Sequencing used peripheral blood mononuclear cells. This TCR was recovered from a woman aged 45-65 years in good health. Some clones in this sample may be carry-over from other donors' samples. The rearrangement joins TRBV19 to TRBJ1-1; 8 bases fit TRBD1. The CDR3 sequence: CASSTPGGASPTEAFF. The DNA for the CDR3 is TGTGCCAGTAGTACTCCAGGGGGCGCGAGTCCCACTGAAGCTTTCTTT.